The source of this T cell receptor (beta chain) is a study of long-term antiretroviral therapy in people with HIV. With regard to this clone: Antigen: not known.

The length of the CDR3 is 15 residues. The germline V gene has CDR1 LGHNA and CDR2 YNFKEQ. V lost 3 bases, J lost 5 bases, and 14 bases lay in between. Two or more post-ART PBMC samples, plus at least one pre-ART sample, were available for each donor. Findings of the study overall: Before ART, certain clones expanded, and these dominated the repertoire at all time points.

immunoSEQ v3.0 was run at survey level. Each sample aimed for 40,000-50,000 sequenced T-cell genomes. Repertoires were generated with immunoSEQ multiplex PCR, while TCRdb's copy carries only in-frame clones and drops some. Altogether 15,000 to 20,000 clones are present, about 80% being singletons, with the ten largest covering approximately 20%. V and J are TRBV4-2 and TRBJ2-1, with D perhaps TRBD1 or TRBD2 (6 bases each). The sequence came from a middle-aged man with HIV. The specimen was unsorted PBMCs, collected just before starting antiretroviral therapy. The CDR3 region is CASSQSGSGDNEQFF. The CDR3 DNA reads TGTGCCAGCAGCCAGAGCGGGTCAGGGGACAATGAGCAGTTCTTC.